What follows is one T cell receptor (beta chain) and its context. Its antigen has not been determined. No much larger clone is present one base from it, and per-base qualities are unavailable. Based on the germline V gene, the CDR1 and CDR2 sequences are MDHEN and SYDVKM. V is pruned by 6 bases and J by 3 bases, leaving 11 bases of the junction without a gene match. There are 17 amino acids in the CDR3, from cysteine to phenylalanine inclusive. Only CDR3 DNA is held: 51 bases, read in frame from base 1. Sequencing instrument: Illumina HiSeq 1500. TCRdb's own reprocessing of the public reads used fastp at Q25 and MiXCR and kept productive beta chains. Each CDR3 protein appears once, grouped with its most common genes and DNA. This sample is represented by under 800,000 distinct CDR3 sequences; around 24% of them were singletons. The top ten clonotypes cover under 8.5% of the sample. This sample was included in a study of T cell repertoires in cytomegalovirus infection (dated by TCRdb to between 2019 and 2020). Regarding the complete study: The HLA type of each donor mattered for the analysis, because public TCR beta signatures pointed to carriage of CMV infection along with the matching HLA type. Summary of the overall study and its limitations: In both this cohort and an independent roughly 400-donor cohort, the cumulative frequency of public TCR beta family members distinguished carriers of CMV infection plus the relevant HLA type. The ex vivo response was dominated by HLA-C-restricted CMV-specific TCR beta clonotypes, which also provided the single most frequent clonotype in two of eight donors.

Recombination joined TRBV28 with TRBJ2-1, with 10 junctional bases fitting TRBD1. The sample comprised CD8+ T cells from PBMCs. The receptor's source is a human donor in good health (CMV status not recorded). Some clones in this sample may be carry-over from other donors' samples. CDR3 protein: CASRIGTGVSGYNEQFF. The DNA reads as follows: TGTGCCAGCAGGATAGGGACAGGGGTCTCGGGCTACAATGAGCAGTTCTTC.